These T cell receptor beta chains were read from a single sample in a study of T cell changes during pregnancy in multiple sclerosis. Generated by immunoSEQ multiplex PCR, the TCRdb table keeps only in-frame clones and is missing some. The sample carries approximately 50,000 clones, 90% to 95% recorded once. The starting material was CD8+ T cells from peripheral blood mononuclear cells, obtained after pregnancy. Receptors originate from a female donor with multiple sclerosis, enrolled in a pregnancy study. CDR3s include the opening cysteine and the closing phenylalanine or tryptophan. The D gene is left open where the match is weak. Size tells how often a clone was seen (once, few, many) or the class of an expanded clone, and some rows leave it out.

>-|-|TRBV7-3|TRBJ2-3
TGTGCCAGCAGCTTACATCCCGGGGGGCCAGATACGCAGTATTTT
CASSLHPGGPDTQYF
>-|-|TRBV7-3|TRBJ1-1
TGTGCCAGCAGCCCTACAGGGAAGAACACTGAAGCTTTCTTT
CASSPTGKNTEAFF
>-|TRBD1|TRBV19|TRBJ1-3
TGTGCCAGTAGTGAGGAGGGGGCTCCTGGAAACACCATATATTTT
CASSEEGAPGNTIYF
>few|-|TRBV2|TRBJ1-2
TGTGCCAGCAGTGGGGGACAAGGCTATGGCTACACCTTC
CASSGGQGYGYTF
>-|-|TRBV14|TRBJ1-1
TGTGCCAGCAGCCATCGCAGGTGGGAGGCTTTCTTT
CASSHRRWEAFF
>-|TRBD2|TRBV2|TRBJ2-3
TGTGCCAGCACGCGGGGGGCCCCCACAGATACGCAGTATTTT
CASTRGAPTDTQYF
>-|TRBD2|TRBV6-1|TRBJ2-1
TGTGCCAGCACCGGAGCGGGGCGCAAAAACAATGAGCAGTTCTTC
CASTGAGRKNNEQFF
>-|TRBD2|TRBV2|TRBJ2-2
TGTGCCAGCACCGATGCTGCGGGGGGGGCCGCCGGGGAGCTGTTTTTT
CASTDAAGGAAGELFF
>-|-|TRBV7-9|TRBJ1-5
TGTGCCAGCAGCTTGGACATAACTAGCAATCAGCCCCAGCATTTT
CASSLDITSNQPQHF
>-|-|TRBV5-6|TRBJ1-1
TGTGCCAGCAGCTTTGGGGACGGGGGGGAAGCTTTCTTT
CASSFGDGGEAFF
>few|TRBD1|TRBV5-4|TRBJ1-6
TGTGCCAGCAGCTTCGGTGCAGGGGGCTTCGGTTTTGGTTCACCCCTCCACTTT
CASSFGAGGFGFGSPLHF
>-|TRBD2|TRBV27|TRBJ2-7
TGTGCCAGCAGTCCTCAGCGGGGCCACCCCCACGAGCAGTACTTC
CASSPQRGHPHEQYF
>-|TRBD1|TRBV7-9|TRBJ1-2
TGTGCCAGCAGCGAAGTGAACAGGGGATATGGCTACACCTTC
CASSEVNRGYGYTF
>-|-|TRBV5-4|TRBJ1-2
TGTGCCAGCAGCTGGGGACAAGCTAACTATGGCTACACCTTC
CASSWGQANYGYTF
>-|-|TRBV13|TRBJ1-1
TGTGCCAGCAGCTTAGGACAGGCTGAAGCTTTCTTT
CASSLGQAEAFF
>once|TRBD2|TRBV4-1|TRBJ2-7
TGCGCCAGCAGCAAAGGCCAGCGGGGGGCCTACGAGCAGTACTTC
CASSKGQRGAYEQYF
>-|-|TRBV7-9|TRBJ2-3
TGTGCCAGCAGCTTGACGGGTTCCACAGATACGCAGTATTTT
CASSLTGSTDTQYF
>few|-|TRBV11-2|TRBJ2-2
TGTGCCAGCAGCCAGGGGACCGGGGAGCTGTTTTTT
CASSQGTGELFF
>-|TRBD2|TRBV7-9|TRBJ2-7
TGTGCCAGCCTTGGACTAGCAGGCGAGCAGTACTTC
CASLGLAGEQYF
>-|TRBD1|TRBV9|TRBJ2-5
TGTGCCAGCAGCGCGGGACAGGGACAAGAGACCCAGTACTTC
CASSAGQGQETQYF
>-|TRBD1|TRBV4-1|TRBJ2-7
TGCGCCAGCAGCTTTTGGGCGGGACAGGGCTCACGCGAGCAGTACTTC
CASSFWAGQGSREQYF
>-|-|TRBV30|TRBJ1-2
TGTGCCTGGAGTCCCTTCGGTACTAACTATGGCTACACCTTC
CAWSPFGTNYGYTF
>few|-|TRBV6-6|TRBJ2-3
TGTGCCAGCAGTCCGACAGAAAGCACAGATACGCAGTATTTT
CASSPTESTDTQYF
>-|-|TRBV4-2|TRBJ2-2
TGTGCCAGCAGCCAAGATCGGACATCCACCGGGGAGCTGTTTTTT
CASSQDRTSTGELFF
>-|TRBD1|TRBV6-5|TRBJ1-6
TGTGCCAGCAGTCCCTCACAGGGGCTGAACTCACCCCTCCACTTT
CASSPSQGLNSPLHF
>-|TRBD2|TRBV19|TRBJ2-1
TGTGCCAGCAAGCAGCGGGGGGGCACCTACAATGAGCAGTTCTTC
CASKQRGGTYNEQFF
>-|-|TRBV5-6|TRBJ2-1
TGTGCCAGCAGCTTGAGCGGGTCAGAGCAGTTCTTC
CASSLSGSEQFF
>-|-|TRBV9|TRBJ2-1
TGTGCCAGCAGCGCGGAGTGGAGGGAGCAGTTCTTC
CASSAEWREQFF
>-|-|TRBV6-5|TRBJ2-7
TGTGCCAGCAAGTTTATTCTGGGCAACGAGCAGTACTTC
CASKFILGNEQYF
>-|-|TRBV27|TRBJ1-2
TGTGCCAGCAGTTTAGGGGGGATCTATGGCTACACCTTC
CASSLGGIYGYTF
>-|-|TRBV13|TRBJ1-1
TGTGCCAGCAGCTGGGGGGGGCAGAACACTGAAGCTTTCTTT
CASSWGGQNTEAFF
>-|TRBD1|TRBV2|TRBJ2-5
TGTGCCAGCAGTGAAGGCAGACAGGGGATGCTGGGTGGAGAGACCCAGTACTTC
CASSEGRQGMLGGETQYF
>-|TRBD2|TRBV29-1|TRBJ2-5
TGCAGCGCCTCCAAGGGAGGGGAGACCCAGTACTTC
CSASKGGETQYF
>-|-|TRBV13|TRBJ2-7
TGTGCCAGCAGCCAGGGGTTGGATGTGGACGAGCAGTACTTC
CASSQGLDVDEQYF
>-|-|TRBV7-6|TRBJ2-7
TGTGCCAGCAGCTCACAGGGAGTTACCTACGAGCAGTACTTC
CASSSQGVTYEQYF
>-|-|TRBV6-4|TRBJ2-3
TGTGCCAGCAGTGAGGGGGCCACAGATACGCAGTATTTT
CASSEGATDTQYF
>-|TRBD1|TRBV7-6|TRBJ1-1
TGTGCCAGCAGGTCCCCCCAGGGGGCTGGCACTGAAGCTTTCTTT
CASRSPQGAGTEAFF
>-|TRBD2|TRBV11-2|TRBJ2-2
TGTGCCAGCAGCTTAGATATCCCCAGCGGGGGGGCCGGGGAGCTGTTTTTT
CASSLDIPSGGAGELFF
>-|TRBD1|TRBV19|TRBJ1-5
TGTGCCAGTAGTGGACAGGGGGATCAGCCCCAGCATTTT
CASSGQGDQPQHF
>-|-|TRBV6-6|TRBJ1-5
TGTGCCAGCAGTTACTTGGAGGGCGGGAATCAGCCCCAGCATTTT
CASSYLEGGNQPQHF
>-|-|TRBV7-3|TRBJ2-5
TGTGCCAGCAGCTTAACAGGGGGGGGAGAGACCCAGTACTTC
CASSLTGGGETQYF
>-|-|TRBV10-1|TRBJ2-7
TGCGCCAGCAGTGATATCAGTGGCTCCTACGAGCAGTACTTC
CASSDISGSYEQYF
>-|-|TRBV7-2|TRBJ1-4
TGTGCCAGCAGGACCGGGGGAACTAATGAAAAACTGTTTTTT
CASRTGGTNEKLFF
>-|-|TRBV4-1|TRBJ2-7
TGCGCCAGCAGCCAAGCTTCTACCCCTCCCTACGAGCAGTACTTC
CASSQASTPPYEQYF